The 28 T cell receptor beta chains reported below all come from one sample, sequenced in a study of shared clonotypes between healthy human individuals. This table comes from immunoSEQ multiplex PCR, and its TCRdb copy is limited to in-frame clones, with some not included. The sample lists around 500,000 clones; 79% were seen once. Input material: PBMCs. Receptors were obtained from a woman in her 40s in good health. Some clones in this sample may be carry-over from other donors' samples.

The V and J genes are TRBV11-2 and TRBJ2-1; 12 nucleotides match TRBD2. Germline V lookup: CDR1 SGHAT, CDR2 FQNNGV. V was pared by 1 base and J by 8 bases, with 9 bases of the junction left unmatched. This CDR3 contains 17 residues. For the CDR3, the DNA is TGTGCCAGCAGCTTAGGGCGCCTAGCGGGAGGGGACGATGAGCAGTTCTTC. Translating gives CASSLGRLAGGDDEQFF.

This clone has just one count. V usage is TRBV7-6 and J usage is TRBJ2-2, with 9 nucleotides matching TRBD1. The CDR3 runs to 16 residues. CDR1 is SGHVS and CDR2 is FNYEAQ in the germline V gene. V was pared by 5 bases and J by 1 base, with 5 bases of the junction left unmatched. This chain's CDR3 is CASSPQGQGNTGELFF. For the CDR3, the DNA is TGTGCCAGCAGCCCACAGGGACAGGGGAACACCGGGGAGCTGTTTTTT.

The chain carries TRBV28 and TRBJ1-5; D may be TRBD1 (6 bases). Per the germline V gene, CDR1 is MDHEN and CDR2 is SYDVKM. With 3 bases removed from V and 2 bases from J, the gap between germline ends came to 11 bases. This CDR3 comprises 15 residues. CDR3 coding DNA: TGTGCCAGCAGTTTGAGGGGGGCCGGCAATCAGCCCCAGCATTTT. It specifies CASSLRGAGNQPQHF.

J is TRBJ2-2 and V is TRBV7-9; D is ambiguous. With 11 bases removed from V and 3 bases from J, the gap between germline ends came to 7 bases. CDR3 size: 11 residues. CDR1 and CDR2 (germline): SEHNR, FQNEAQ (reference sequence). CDR3 protein: CAFQDTGELFF. CDR3 nucleotide sequence: TGTGCCTTCCAGGACACCGGGGAGCTGTTTTTT.

The chain has TRBV9 and TRBJ2-2; D remains ambiguous. The V gene's germline CDR1 is SGDLS and CDR2 YYNGEE. The CDR3 extends over 15 amino acids. Trimming cost V 3 bases and J 6 bases, with 15 bases left between them. DNA for the CDR3: TGTGCCAGCAGCGGGACCACCGTGGCGGCCGGGGAGCTGTTTTTT. Protein: CASSGTTVAAGELFF.

The rearrangement joins TRBV27 to TRBJ2-5; 8 bases map to TRBD2. The J call is doubtful: the DNA matches TRBJ2-7 better. The CDR3 is made up of 15 amino acids. Per germline, CDR1 MNHEY and CDR2 SMNVEV (reference sequence). CDR3 residues: CASSLRGTSSYEQYF. In nucleotides, the CDR3 is TGTGCCAGCAGTTTACGAGGGACTAGCTCCTACGAGCAGTACTTC.

This clone was seen only a few times. This chain connects TRBV28 to TRBJ2-1; TRBD2 is a possible D gene (5 bases). V lost 3 bases, J lost 3 bases, and 6 bases lay in between. This CDR3 has 13 residues. Germline V lookup: CDR1 MDHEN, CDR2 SYDVKM. CDR3 sequence: CASSLGSYNEQFF. DNA of the CDR3: TGTGCCAGCAGTTTGGGGAGCTACAATGAGCAGTTCTTC.

Only a few counts were recorded for this clone. The rearrangement uses TRBV6-6 and TRBJ1-3; weak D call: TRBD1 (6 bases). The CDR3 consists of 15 residues. Per germline, CDR1 MNHNY and CDR2 SVGAGI (reference sequence). V shed 6 bases and J shed 8 bases, with 20 bases lying between them. CDR3: CASSPVGWGPDTIYF. CDR3 coding DNA: TGTGCCAGCAGCCCCGTGGGTTGGGGGCCGGACACCATATATTTT.

CDR3 sequence reads: CASSAFEGPGKQYF. DNA for the CDR3: TGTGCCAGCAGCGCCTTTGAGGGGCCCGGGAAGCAGTACTTC. J is TRBJ2-7 and V is TRBV7-2; D is perhaps TRBD1 or TRBD2 (5 bases each). The V gene's germline CDR1 is SGHTA and CDR2 FQGNSA. The CDR3 extends over 14 amino acids. The ends were cut back, 5 bases at V and 8 bases at J, with 19 bases in the middle.

This clone was found many times. This chain links TRBV4-1 with TRBJ2-7; TRBD1 aligns across 8 bases. Looked up from germline, CDR1 is MGHRA and CDR2 is YSYEKL. The CDR3 spans 16 residues. J was trimmed by 0 bases and V by 1 base; bases with no gene match: 5. The CDR3 DNA follows: TGCGCCAGCAGCCAAGCGGGACAGGCGGGCTCCTACGAGCAGTACTTC. This gives the protein CASSQAGQAGSYEQYF.

The chain uses TRBV9 and TRBJ2-2, with D hard to call. V was clipped by 2 bases and J by 1 base, with 12 bases between them. The CDR3 has 16 amino acids. CDR1 is SGDLS, CDR2 YYNGEE, per germline. DNA for the CDR3: TGTGCCAGCAGCGTTGATCCGGACGGGAACACCGGGGAGCTGTTTTTT. Its translation: CASSVDPDGNTGELFF.

This clone was counted a few times. The chain's CDR3 is CASSALNLQNTEAFF. The CDR3 bases are TGTGCCAGCAGTGCTCTAAACCTACAGAACACTGAAGCTTTCTTT. The chain employs TRBV2 and TRBJ1-1; D not certain. Trimming stripped 4 bases from V and 1 base from J, with 13 bases between. The CDR3 length is 15 residues. The germline CDR1 and CDR2 sequences are SNHLY and FYNNEI.

The rearrangement uses TRBV4-1 and TRBJ2-1, with 11 bases matching TRBD2. CDR3 length equals 15 residues. Germline V gene sequence: CDR1 MGHRA, CDR2 YSYEKL. The J segment lost 9 bases and the V segment lost 3 bases, leaving 7 bases of the junction unmatched. The CDR3 loop reads CASSQVLLAGVEQFF. DNA of the CDR3: TGCGCCAGCAGCCAGGTTTTACTAGCGGGAGTTGAGCAGTTCTTC.

Details on this clone: This is likely an artifact of a read error, given a far larger clone one base away. The V gene is TRBV5-6, the J gene TRBJ2-5, with no clear D. This CDR3 spans 13 amino acids. V gave up 6 bases and J gave up 3 bases, with 12 bases separating them. Germline assignment: CDR1 SGHDT and CDR2 YYEEEE. The CDR3 DNA sequence: TGTGCCAGCACCGTGGGTGTAAAAGAGACCCAGTACTTC. This encodes CASTVGVKETQYF. Full variable domain (missing parts from reference TRBV5-6 and TRBJ2-5): DAGVTQSPTHLIKTRGQQVTLRCSPKSGHDTVSWYQQALGQGPQFIFQYYEEEERQRGNFPDRFSGHQFPNYSSELNVNALLLGDSALYLCASTVGVKETQYFGPGTRLLVL.

The chain employs TRBV7-2 and TRBJ1-2; 9 bases match TRBD1. This CDR3 has 17 amino acids. CDR1 and CDR2 from the germline V gene are SGHTA and FQGNSA. Trimming cost V 2 bases and J 5 bases; bases outside gene matches: 12. CDR3 in amino acids: CASSLPGGRGQGYGYTF. The CDR3 DNA reads as TGTGCCAGCAGCTTACCCGGGGGGAGGGGACAGGGTTATGGCTACACCTTC.

The sample holds one count of this clone. The genes are TRBV18 and TRBJ2-1; TRBD2 matches at 7 bases. The CDR3 loop spans 14 amino acids. CDR1 KGHSH and CDR2 LQKENI come from the germline V gene. V lost 3 bases and J lost 6; bases outside the gene matches: 5. CDR3 sequence: CASSPPTSTNEQFF. Here the CDR3 DNA reads TGTGCCAGCTCACCCCCGACTAGCACCAATGAGCAGTTCTTC. Complete variable domain (other parts from reference TRBV18 and TRBJ2-1): NAGVMQNPRHLVRRRGQEARLRCSPMKGHSHVYWYRQLPEEGLKFMVYLQKENIIDESGMPKERFSAEFPKEGPSILRIQQVVRGDSAAYFCASSPPTSTNEQFFGPGTRLTVL.

The genes are TRBV19 and TRBJ1-5; no clear D gene. The CDR3 runs to 16 residues. V was trimmed by 4 bases and J by 0 bases, leaving 13 bases between them. Germline V gene lookup returns CDR1 LNHDA and CDR2 SQIVND (reference sequence). The CDR3 reads CASSTRTEASNQPQHF. In DNA form, the CDR3 reads TGTGCCAGTAGTACCCGGACGGAGGCTAGCAATCAGCCCCAGCATTTT.

V gene TRBV2 combines with J gene TRBJ2-5, with TRBD2 as a possible D gene (6 bases). V was trimmed by 3 bases and J by 5 bases, leaving 16 bases between them. Germline V gene lookup returns CDR1 SNHLY and CDR2 FYNNEI. This CDR3 contains 15 residues. As DNA, the CDR3 is TGTGCCAGCAGTGAGCGGGGTAACGCGGTGGAGACCCAGTACTTC. Amino acids: CASSERGNAVETQYF. Variable domain in full (rest from reference TRBV2 and TRBJ2-5): EPEVTQTPSHQVTQMGQEVILRCVPISNHLYFYWYRQILGQKVEFLVSFYNNEISEKSEIFDDQFSVERPDGSNFTLKIRSTKLEDSAMYFCASSERGNAVETQYFGPGTRLLVL.

The V call is TRBV5-1, the J call TRBJ2-1; 10 bases fit TRBD2. Germline CDR1 and CDR2: SGHRS and YFSETQ. The CDR3 spans 17 residues. The J segment lost 7 bases and the V segment lost 3 bases, leaving 13 bases of the junction unmatched. CDR3 coding DNA: TGCGCCAGCAGCTATCGGCTAGCGGGAGTGTTCAGGAATGAGCAGTTCTTC. This sequence encodes CASSYRLAGVFRNEQFF.

This clone was counted a single time. The gene calls are TRBV6-1 and TRBJ2-7, with 8 bases lining up with TRBD2. Unmatched junction bases numbered 11, after V lost 4 bases and J lost 3 bases. There are 16 residues in the CDR3. CDR1 MNHNS and CDR2 SASEGT come from the germline V gene. The DNA for the CDR3 is TGTGCCAGCAGTGCACGGGAGGGGATTAGAGTCTACGAGCAGTACTTC. Amino acid sequence: CASSAREGIRVYEQYF.

The chain is built from TRBV5-6 and TRBJ2-7; TRBD1 matches at 8 bases. This CDR3 is built from 14 residues. Trimming took 0 bases from V and 4 from J; bases not matched to a gene: 3. Germline V gene sequence: CDR1 SGHDT, CDR2 YYEEEE. CDR3 in DNA: TGTGCCAGCAGCTTGGTGGGACAGGAATACGAGCAGTACTTC. Translation: CASSLVGQEYEQYF.

This chain joins TRBV10-3 and TRBJ2-7, with a tentative D call TRBD2 (6 bases). This CDR3 has 13 residues. V lost 10 bases and J lost 3, with 16 bases in between. The germline V gene encodes CDR1 ENHRY and CDR2 SYGVKD. The CDR3 DNA follows: TGTGCCAGCAGCCTTGTGGGGGGCTACGAGCAGTACTTC. Residues: CASSLVGGYEQYF.

The chain has TRBV7-6 and TRBJ2-1, with 7 bases matching TRBD1. From germline, CDR1 is SGHVS and CDR2 FNYEAQ. The CDR3 length is 15 residues. The V gene end was trimmed by 5 bases and the J gene end by 2 bases; junction bases not matched to a gene: 6. CDR3 nucleotide sequence: TGTGCCAGCAGCAACAGACAGGGCCCCTACAATGAGCAGTTCTTC. This sequence encodes CASSNRQGPYNEQFF.

The chain recombines TRBV2 with TRBJ1-2; no definite D call. The germline CDR1 and CDR2 sequences are SNHLY and FYNNEI. V dropped 2 bases and J dropped 0 bases, with 10 bases sitting between them. The length of the CDR3 is 15 residues. The CDR3 here is CASSERVGANYGYTF. CDR3 DNA: TGTGCCAGCAGTGAACGGGTTGGAGCTAACTATGGCTACACCTTC.

J is TRBJ1-1 and V is TRBV6-6; D ambiguous. V shed 2 bases and J shed 11 bases, with 9 bases lying between them. Per the germline V gene, CDR1 is MNHNY and CDR2 is SVGAGI (reference sequence). The CDR3 totals 11 residues. The CDR3: CASSYLGSAFF. The CDR3 DNA is TGTGCCAGCAGTTACCTGGGCTCGGCTTTCTTT.

The chain combines TRBV28 with TRBJ1-3, with unresolved D. V was shortened by 4 bases and J by 2 bases, with 18 bases between the two germline ends. CDR3 length equals 17 residues. Per the germline V gene, CDR1 is MDHEN and CDR2 is SYDVKM. CDR3 coding DNA: TGTGCCAGCAGTTCCTCCCGGGCCACGACCACTGGAAACACCATATATTTT. This gives the protein CASSSSRATTTGNTIYF.

The chain recombines TRBV29-1 with TRBJ2-5; 7 positions match TRBD2. J gave up 5 bases and V 6 bases, and 6 bases lay outside the gene matches. Per germline, CDR1 SQVTM and CDR2 ANQGSEA. The CDR3 is 12 amino acids. For the CDR3, the DNA is TGCAGCGTAGAGGTCGGGGGGGAGACCCAGTACTTC. Amino acid sequence: CSVEVGGETQYF.

A single count supports this clone. The chain has TRBV5-1 and TRBJ2-2; 14 bases fit TRBD2. This CDR3 has 17 residues. Trimming cost V 4 bases and J 0 bases; bases outside gene matches: 2. CDR1 and CDR2 (germline): SGHRS, YFSETQ. CDR3 loop: CASSRGLAGANTGELFF. The CDR3 coding sequence is TGCGCCAGCAGCCGGGGACTAGCGGGAGCGAACACCGGGGAGCTGTTTTTT.